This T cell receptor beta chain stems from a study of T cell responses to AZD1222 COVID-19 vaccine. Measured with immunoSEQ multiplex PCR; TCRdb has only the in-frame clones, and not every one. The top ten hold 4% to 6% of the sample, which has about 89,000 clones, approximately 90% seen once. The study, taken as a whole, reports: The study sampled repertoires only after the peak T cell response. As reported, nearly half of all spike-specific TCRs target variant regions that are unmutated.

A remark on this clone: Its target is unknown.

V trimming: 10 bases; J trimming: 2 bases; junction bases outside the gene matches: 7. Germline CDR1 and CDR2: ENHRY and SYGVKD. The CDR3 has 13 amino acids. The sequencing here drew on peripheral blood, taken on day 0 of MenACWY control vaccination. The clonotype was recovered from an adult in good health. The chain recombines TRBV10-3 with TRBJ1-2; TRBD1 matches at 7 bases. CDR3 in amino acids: CASTPGQNYGYTF. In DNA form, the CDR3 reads TGTGCCAGCACCCCGGGACAGAACTATGGCTACACCTTC.